A selection of T cell receptor beta chains follows, all from one sample in a study of cytomegalovirus exposure and HLA in healthy donors. TCRdb's copy holds only in-frame clones and misses some; the assay was immunoSEQ multiplex PCR. The sample consists of about 170,000 clones, over 75% of them appearing once. The source material was PBMCs. These receptors came from a woman between 45 and 60 years old in good health and CMV-seropositive. Both conserved end residues are part of each CDR3. Each record gives: clone size, J gene, V gene, CDR3 length, D gene, CDR3 protein, CDR3 DNA. D genes are given only for firm matches. The size field is filled for only some rows; it gives once, few, many or a size class.

abundance: .
j_gene: TRBJ2-3
v_gene: TRBV7-9
len: 16
d_gene: TRBD2
CDR3aa: CASSSLTSGRSDTQYF
CDR3nt: TGTGCCAGCAGCTCATTGACTAGCGGGAGATCAGATACGCAGTATTTT

abundance: .
j_gene: TRBJ2-1
v_gene: TRBV7-9
len: 16
d_gene: .
CDR3aa: CASSLIGGFSYNEQFF
CDR3nt: TGTGCCAGCAGCCTAATCGGAGGGTTCTCCTACAATGAGCAGTTCTTC

abundance: few
j_gene: TRBJ1-2
v_gene: TRBV2
len: 15
d_gene: .
CDR3aa: CASRLGRISLYGYTF
CDR3nt: TGTGCCAGCAGATTGGGCCGTATAAGTCTTTATGGCTACACCTTC

abundance: few
j_gene: TRBJ1-3
v_gene: TRBV2
len: 15
d_gene: TRBD1
CDR3aa: CASSLQGGSGNTIYF
CDR3nt: TGTGCCAGCAGTCTACAGGGGGGCTCTGGAAACACCATATATTTT

abundance: .
j_gene: TRBJ1-2
v_gene: TRBV9
len: 14
d_gene: .
CDR3aa: CASSRLTGSYGYTF
CDR3nt: TGTGCCAGCAGCCGGCTGACGGGATCCTATGGCTACACCTTC

abundance: few
j_gene: TRBJ1-5
v_gene: TRBV18
len: 15
d_gene: TRBD1
CDR3aa: CASSQDRGLYQPQHF
CDR3nt: TGTGCCAGCTCACAGGACAGGGGGCTTTATCAGCCCCAGCATTTT

abundance: .
j_gene: TRBJ1-2
v_gene: TRBV6-1
len: 15
d_gene: TRBD1
CDR3aa: CASSPVTTGDYGYTF
CDR3nt: TGTGCCAGCAGTCCAGTAACGACAGGGGACTATGGCTACACCTTC

abundance: few
j_gene: TRBJ1-2
v_gene: TRBV7-2
len: 15
d_gene: TRBD1
CDR3aa: CASSPRQGAHYGYTF
CDR3nt: TGTGCCAGCAGCCCACGACAGGGGGCACACTATGGCTACACCTTC

abundance: .
j_gene: TRBJ2-3
v_gene: TRBV19
len: 13
d_gene: .
CDR3aa: CASSDRSTDTQYF
CDR3nt: TGTGCCAGTAGCGACAGATCCACAGATACGCAGTATTTT

abundance: .
j_gene: TRBJ2-5
v_gene: TRBV18
len: 16
d_gene: TRBD2
CDR3aa: CASSSSPSGQQETQYF
CDR3nt: TGTGCCAGCTCAAGCTCTCCTAGCGGGCAGCAAGAGACCCAGTACTTC

abundance: .
j_gene: TRBJ2-7
v_gene: TRBV4-1
len: 13
d_gene: .
CDR3aa: CASSQGGANEQYF
CDR3nt: TGCGCCAGCAGCCAAGGAGGAGCGAACGAGCAGTACTTC

abundance: .
j_gene: TRBJ1-5
v_gene: TRBV18
len: 14
d_gene: TRBD1
CDR3aa: CASSFGQDNQPQHF
CDR3nt: TGTGCCAGCTCATTCGGACAGGACAATCAGCCCCAGCATTTT

abundance: .
j_gene: TRBJ1-2
v_gene: TRBV14
len: 15
d_gene: TRBD1
CDR3aa: CASSQGGQGLYGYTF
CDR3nt: TGTGCCAGCAGCCAAGGGGGACAGGGACTCTATGGCTACACCTTC

abundance: once
j_gene: TRBJ1-5
v_gene: TRBV6-5
len: 16
d_gene: TRBD1
CDR3aa: CASSYGTGYSNQPQHF
CDR3nt: TGTGCCAGCAGTTACGGGACAGGCTATAGCAATCAGCCCCAGCATTTT